One and the same sample provided the 16 T cell receptor beta chains below, sequenced in a study of shared clonotypes between healthy human individuals. Cells designated naive CD8 were CD45RO-negative and were positively selected for CCR7, with terminally differentiated effector memory CD45RA+ cells excluded. The assay was immunoSEQ multiplex PCR, and TCRdb's table has in-frame clones only and misses some. The sample carries roughly 770,000 clones, just over 95% recorded once. The sample comprised naive CD8+ T cells sorted from blood. These receptors all stem from a man in his thirties or forties in good health.

The chain carries TRBV27 and TRBJ1-2; D remains unclear. Trimming shortened V by 5 bases and J by 4 bases, and 11 bases separated the two germline ends. There are 13 residues in the CDR3. Germline assignment: CDR1 MNHEY and CDR2 SMNVEV (reference sequence). The CDR3 DNA sequence: TGTGCCAGCAGTGATTCTACCGCCTATGGCTACACCTTC. The encoded protein is CASSDSTAYGYTF.

This clone occurred once. V gene TRBV4-2 combines with J gene TRBJ2-7; D is perhaps TRBD2 (6 bases). The CDR3 has 15 amino acids. V lost 0 bases to trimming and J lost 4 bases, with 13 bases between them. From germline, CDR1 is LGHNA and CDR2 YNFKEQ. The CDR3 sequence is CASSQDPSGGYEQYF. DNA for the CDR3: TGTGCCAGCAGCCAAGACCCCTCTGGAGGGTACGAGCAGTACTTC.

The rearrangement joins TRBV5-1 to TRBJ2-7; TRBD2 matches at 7 bases. This CDR3 is 15 amino acids long. Unmatched junction bases numbered 4, after V lost 0 bases and J lost 1 base. CDR1 is SGHRS and CDR2 is YFSETQ in the germline V gene. CDR3 amino acids: CASSLAAGESYEQYF. The CDR3 region has the DNA TGCGCCAGCAGCTTGGCGGCGGGAGAGTCCTACGAGCAGTACTTC.

The chain has TRBV9 and TRBJ2-1, with D uncertain. Trimming left V 1 base short and J 10 bases short, with 6 bases between. The CDR3 consists of 11 residues. Germline loops: CDR1 SGDLS, CDR2 YYNGEE. For the CDR3, the DNA is TGTGCCAGCAGCGTAACAGAAGAGCAGTTCTTC. Its translation is CASSVTEEQFF.

The chain uses TRBV9 and TRBJ2-7, with 13 bases identical to TRBD2. This CDR3 region has 15 residues. Per germline, CDR1 SGDLS and CDR2 YYNGEE. The V gene end was trimmed by 3 bases and the J gene end by 3 bases; junction bases not matched to a gene: 3. CDR3 protein: CASSAGTSGIYEQYF. The CDR3 nucleotides are TGTGCCAGCAGCGCCGGGACTAGCGGGATCTACGAGCAGTACTTC. The entire variable domain, with the rest obtained from reference TRBV9 and TRBJ2-7, is as follows: DSGVTQTPKHLITATGQRVTLRCSPRSGDLSVYWYQQSLDQGLQFLIQYYNGEERAKGNILERFSAQQFPDLHSELNLSSLELGDSALYFCASSAGTSGIYEQYFGPGTRLTVT.

The rearrangement joins TRBV6-1 to TRBJ1-2; TRBD1 agrees at 10 bases. The trim removed 4 bases at V and 4 bases at J, leaving 9 bases unmatched. The CDR3 is made up of 16 amino acids. CDR1 is MNHNS and CDR2 is SASEGT in the germline V gene. CDR3 coding DNA: TGTGCCAGCAGTGGTCGGGACAGGGGAAGCGGCTATGGCTACACCTTC. Protein: CASSGRDRGSGYGYTF.

Points on this clone: Its ends do not fully match the called genes, so a read error is possible. The genes are TRBV7-7 and TRBJ2-3; D not resolved. The V gene's germline CDR1 is SSHAT and CDR2 FNYEAQ (reference sequence). This CDR3 region has 14 residues. CDR3 residues: CASSPQESTDTQYF. The CDR3 DNA is TGTGCTAGCAGCCCCCAAGAAAGCACAGATACGCAGTATTTT.

This chain's CDR3 is CASSELNTGELFF. The CDR3 bases are TGTGCCAGCAGTGAACTAAACACCGGGGAGCTGTTTTTT. The chain joins TRBV6-1 to TRBJ2-2; D gene uncertain. The CDR3 runs 13 residues. V shed 2 bases and J shed 2 bases, with 3 bases lying between them. CDR1 and CDR2 (germline): MNHNS, SASEGT.

This chain links TRBV18 with TRBJ2-5; D is possibly TRBD1 or TRBD2 (5 bases each). Trimming took 4 bases from V and 1 from J, leaving 10 bases between them. In germline, CDR1 is KGHSH, CDR2 LQKENI. This CDR3 is 14 amino acids long. Here the CDR3 reads CASSLPGPQETQYF. As DNA, the CDR3 is TGTGCCAGCTCACTTCCGGGGCCCCAAGAGACCCAGTACTTC.

The rearrangement links TRBV11-2 to TRBJ2-3, with D maybe TRBD2 (5 bases). Between the trimmed V and J ends, which lost 2 bases and 0 bases, there was a span of 9 bases. Germline assignment: CDR1 SGHAT and CDR2 FQNNGV. CDR3 size: 15 residues. The CDR3 nucleotides are TGTGCCAGCAGCTTACACGGAGGCAGCACAGATACGCAGTATTTT. Amino acids: CASSLHGGSTDTQYF. Filled out from reference TRBV11-2 and TRBJ2-3, the complete variable domain reads EAGVAQSPRYKIIEKRQSVAFWCNPISGHATLYWYQQILGQGPKLLIQFQNNGVVDDSQLPKDRFSAERLKGVDSTLKIQPAKLEDSAVYLCASSLHGGSTDTQYFGPGTRLTVL.

The CDR3 region is CASSPSSVQPQHF. The DNA for the CDR3 is TGTGCCAGCAGTCCATCATCGGTTCAGCCCCAGCATTTT. J is TRBJ1-5 and V is TRBV27; D call uncertain. CDR1 MNHEY and CDR2 SMNVEV come from the germline V gene (reference sequence). The CDR3 runs 13 residues. The V end lost 5 bases, the J end lost 6 bases, and 11 bases lay between the germline ends.

The V call is TRBV7-9, the J call TRBJ2-1; possibly TRBD1 for D (5 bases). Trimming shortened V by 2 bases and J by 5 bases, and 19 bases separated the two germline ends. The germline V gene has CDR1 SEHNR and CDR2 FQNEAQ (reference sequence). The CDR3 sequence is 17 residues long. CDR3 in amino acids: CASSLFEAPDMDNEQFF. In nucleotides, the CDR3 is TGTGCCAGCAGCTTATTCGAAGCGCCGGACATGGACAATGAGCAGTTCTTC.

The chain carries TRBV27 and TRBJ1-4, with D possibly TRBD1 on 6 matching bases. The CDR3 has 15 amino acids. With 1 base removed from V and 10 bases from J, the gap between germline ends came to 16 bases. Germline CDR1 reads MNHEY; CDR2 reads SMNVEV (reference sequence). CDR3 sequence reads: CASSLWRGRGGKLFF. CDR3 DNA sequence: TGTGCCAGCAGTTTATGGAGGGGTCGAGGGGGAAAACTGTTTTTT. The whole variable domain, filled in from reference TRBV27 and TRBJ1-4, reads EAQVTQNPRYLITVTGKKLTVTCSQNMNHEYMSWYRQDPGLGLRQIYYSMNVEVTDKGDVPEGYKVSRKEKRNFPLILESPSPNQTSLYFCASSLWRGRGGKLFFGSGTQLSVL.

With respect to this clone: The junction departs from germline at one end; a sequencing error may be responsible. The rearrangement links TRBV29-1 to TRBJ2-1; D could derive from TRBD1 or TRBD2 (5 bases each). The CDR3 covers 13 residues. Germline V lookup: CDR1 SQVTM, CDR2 ANQGSEA. The CDR3 protein is CSVEGDPYNEQLF. CDR3 in DNA: TGCAGCGTTGAAGGGGACCCCTACAATGAGCAGCTCTTC.

The V gene is TRBV6-1, the J gene TRBJ2-3; a possible D gene is TRBD2 (5 bases). CDR3 length: 15 amino acids. Germline V gene data show CDR1 as MNHNS and CDR2 as SASEGT. Trimming cost V 3 bases and J 2 bases, with 12 bases left between them. The chain's CDR3 is CASSDPGSLTDTQYF. CDR3 sequence (DNA): TGTGCCAGCAGTGACCCGGGATCCCTCACAGATACGCAGTATTTT.

This clone was picked up a small number of times. J is TRBJ1-2 and V is TRBV6-5; the match to TRBD1 covers 8 bases. V lost 10 bases and J lost 8; bases outside the gene matches: 15. The CDR3 contains 14 residues. The germline V gene encodes CDR1 MNHEY and CDR2 SVGAGI. CDR3 bases: TGTGCCATCTCCCGTACAGGGGGGAACCGAGGCTACACCTTC. This encodes CAISRTGGNRGYTF.